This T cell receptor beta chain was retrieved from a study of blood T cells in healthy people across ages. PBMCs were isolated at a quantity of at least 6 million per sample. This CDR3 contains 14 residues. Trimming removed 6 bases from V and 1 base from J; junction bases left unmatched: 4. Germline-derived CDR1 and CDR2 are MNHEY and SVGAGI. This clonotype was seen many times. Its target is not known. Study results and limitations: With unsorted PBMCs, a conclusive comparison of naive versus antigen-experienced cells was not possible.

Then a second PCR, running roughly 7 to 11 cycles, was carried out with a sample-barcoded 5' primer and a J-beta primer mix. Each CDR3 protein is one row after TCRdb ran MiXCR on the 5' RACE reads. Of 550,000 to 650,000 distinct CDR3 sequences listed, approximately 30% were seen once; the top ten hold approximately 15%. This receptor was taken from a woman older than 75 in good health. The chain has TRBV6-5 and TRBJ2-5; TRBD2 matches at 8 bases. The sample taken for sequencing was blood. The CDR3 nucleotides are TGTGCCAGCAGGAAGCGGGGGCGCCAAGAGACCCAGTACTTC. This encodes CASRKRGRQETQYF.